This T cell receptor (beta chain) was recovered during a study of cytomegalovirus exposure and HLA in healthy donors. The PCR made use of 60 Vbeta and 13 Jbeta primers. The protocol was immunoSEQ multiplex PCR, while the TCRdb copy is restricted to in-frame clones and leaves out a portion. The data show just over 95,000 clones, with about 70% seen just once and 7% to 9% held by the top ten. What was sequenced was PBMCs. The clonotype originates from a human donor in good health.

The CDR3 nucleotides read TGCGCCAGCAGCCTCACGGGGGAGTTAATCAGAGAGACCCAGTACTTC. Residues: CASSLTGELIRETQYF. The chain carries TRBV5-1 and TRBJ2-5, with D possibly TRBD2 on 6 matching bases. Per germline, CDR1 SGHRS and CDR2 YFSETQ. The V end lost 4 bases, the J end lost 4 bases, and 20 bases lay between the germline ends. CDR3 length: 16 residues.